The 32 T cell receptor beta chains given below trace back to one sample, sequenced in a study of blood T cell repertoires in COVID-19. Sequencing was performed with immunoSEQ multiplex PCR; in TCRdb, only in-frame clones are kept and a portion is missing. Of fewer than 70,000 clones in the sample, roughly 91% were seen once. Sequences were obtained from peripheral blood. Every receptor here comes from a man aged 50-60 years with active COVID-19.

DNA for the CDR3: TGTGCCAGCAGTTACCCGACAGGGAATCCTGAGCAGTTCTTC. Residues: CASSYPTGNPEQFF. The chain joins TRBV6-2 or TRBV6-3 to TRBJ2-1, with TRBD1 identical over 7 bases. The germline CDR1 and CDR2 sequences are MNHEY and SVGEGT. V was clipped by 2 bases and J by 9 bases; unmatched bases: 7. CDR3 length: 14 amino acids.

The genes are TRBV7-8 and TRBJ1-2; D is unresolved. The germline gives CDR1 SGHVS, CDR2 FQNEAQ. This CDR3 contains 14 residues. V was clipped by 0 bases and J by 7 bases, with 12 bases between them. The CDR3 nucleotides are TGTGCCAGCAGCTTAGCCGGGGTTTATAGTGGCTACACCTTC. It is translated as CASSLAGVYSGYTF.

DNA for the CDR3: TGTGCCAGCAGCCGAGGTGGACTAGCGGGAAACAATGAGCAGTTCTTC. It encodes CASSRGGLAGNNEQFF. This chain uses TRBV5-4 with TRBJ2-1; 12 nucleotides align to TRBD2. In germline, CDR1 is SGHNT, CDR2 YYREEE (reference sequence). The CDR3 is made up of 16 amino acids. The J segment lost 5 bases and the V segment lost 4 bases, leaving 7 bases of the junction unmatched. The full variable domain, in which reference TRBV5-4 and TRBJ2-1 provide the parts outside the CDR3, is ETGVTQSPTHLIKTRGQQVTLRCSSQSGHNTVSWYQQALGQGPQFIFQYYREEENGRGNFPPRFSGLQFPNYSSELNVNALELDDSALYLCASSRGGLAGNNEQFFGPGTRLTVL.

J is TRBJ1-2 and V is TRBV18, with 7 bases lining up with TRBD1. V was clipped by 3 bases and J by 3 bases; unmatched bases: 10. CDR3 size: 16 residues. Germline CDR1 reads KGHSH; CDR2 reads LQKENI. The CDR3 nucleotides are TGTGCCAGCTCACCGAACGCCGGGACAGACCACTATGGCTACACCTTC. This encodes CASSPNAGTDHYGYTF. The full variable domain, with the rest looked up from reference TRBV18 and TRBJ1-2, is NAGVMQNPRHLVRRRGQEARLRCSPMKGHSHVYWYRQLPEEGLKFMVYLQKENIIDESGMPKERFSAEFPKEGPSILRIQQVVRGDSAAYFCASSPNAGTDHYGYTFGSGTRLTVV.

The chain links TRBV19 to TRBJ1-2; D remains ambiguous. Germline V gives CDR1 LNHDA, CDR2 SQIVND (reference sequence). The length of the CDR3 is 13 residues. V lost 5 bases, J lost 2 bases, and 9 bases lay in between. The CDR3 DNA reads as TGTGCCAGTAGTTATGGCGGGAACTATGGCTACACCTTC. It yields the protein CASSYGGNYGYTF.

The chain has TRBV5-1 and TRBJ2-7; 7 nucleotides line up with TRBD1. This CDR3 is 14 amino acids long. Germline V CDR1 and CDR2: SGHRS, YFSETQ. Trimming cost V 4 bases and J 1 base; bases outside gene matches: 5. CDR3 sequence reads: CASSPGTASYEQYF. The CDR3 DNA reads TGCGCCAGCAGCCCCGGGACAGCTTCCTACGAGCAGTACTTC.

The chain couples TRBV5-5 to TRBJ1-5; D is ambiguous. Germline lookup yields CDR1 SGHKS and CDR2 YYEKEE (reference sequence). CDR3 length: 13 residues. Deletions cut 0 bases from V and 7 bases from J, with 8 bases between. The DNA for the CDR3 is TGTGCCAGCAGCTTGGAAGGAGCCCAGCCCCAGCATTTT. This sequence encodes CASSLEGAQPQHF. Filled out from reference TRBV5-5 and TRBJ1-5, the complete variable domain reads DAGVTQSPTHLIKTRGQQVTLRCSPISGHKSVSWYQQVLGQGPQFIFQYYEKEERGRGNFPDRFSARQFPNYSSELNVNALLLGDSALYLCASSLEGAQPQHFGDGTRLSIL.

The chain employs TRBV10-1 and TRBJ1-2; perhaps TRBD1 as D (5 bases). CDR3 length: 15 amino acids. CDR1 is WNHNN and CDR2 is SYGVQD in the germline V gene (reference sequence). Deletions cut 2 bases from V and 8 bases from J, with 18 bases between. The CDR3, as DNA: TGCGCCAGCAGTGAGGCAGGCCCGGGGGGGTTAGGCTACACCTTC. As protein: CASSEAGPGGLGYTF.

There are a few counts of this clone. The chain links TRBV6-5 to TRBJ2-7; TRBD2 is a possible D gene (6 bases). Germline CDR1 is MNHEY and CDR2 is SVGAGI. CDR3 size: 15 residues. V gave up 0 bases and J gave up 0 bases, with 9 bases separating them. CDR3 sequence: CASSYSRGSSYEQYF. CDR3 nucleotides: TGTGCCAGCAGTTACTCTCGGGGGAGCTCCTACGAGCAGTACTTC.

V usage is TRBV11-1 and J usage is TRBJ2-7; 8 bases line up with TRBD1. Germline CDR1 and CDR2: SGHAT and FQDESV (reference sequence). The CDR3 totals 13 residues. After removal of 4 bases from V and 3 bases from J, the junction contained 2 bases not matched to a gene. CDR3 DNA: TGTGCCAGCAGCTCAGGACAGGGCTACGAGCAGTACTTC. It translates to CASSSGQGYEQYF.

CDR3 residues: CSVVSGGEQYF. In nucleotides, the CDR3 is TGCAGCGTTGTTTCCGGGGGGGAGCAGTACTTC. V usage is TRBV29-1 and J usage is TRBJ2-7; 7 nucleotides align to TRBD2. The CDR3 covers 11 residues. CDR1 is SQVTM, CDR2 ANQGSEA, per germline. V lost 4 bases and J lost 7; bases outside the gene matches: 4.

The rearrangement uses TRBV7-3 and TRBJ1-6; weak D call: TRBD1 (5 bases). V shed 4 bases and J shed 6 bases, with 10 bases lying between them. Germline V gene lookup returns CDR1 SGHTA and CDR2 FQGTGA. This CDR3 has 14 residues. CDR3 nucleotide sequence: TGTGCCAGCAGCTCCTCGGGGGGTAATTCACCCCTCCACTTT. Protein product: CASSSSGGNSPLHF.

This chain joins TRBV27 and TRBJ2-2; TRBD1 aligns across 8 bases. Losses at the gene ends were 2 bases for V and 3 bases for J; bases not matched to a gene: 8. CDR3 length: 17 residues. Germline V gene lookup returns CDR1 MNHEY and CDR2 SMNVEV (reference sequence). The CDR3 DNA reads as TGTGCCAGCAGTTTAAGTGACGTCAGGGGGCACACCGGGGAGCTGTTTTTT. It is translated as CASSLSDVRGHTGELFF.

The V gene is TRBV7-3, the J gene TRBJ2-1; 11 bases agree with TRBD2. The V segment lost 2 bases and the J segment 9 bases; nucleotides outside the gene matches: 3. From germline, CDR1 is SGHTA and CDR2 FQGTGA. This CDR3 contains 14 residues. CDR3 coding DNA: TGTGCCAGCAGCTTATCACTAGCGGGGGCTGAGCAGTTCTTC. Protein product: CASSLSLAGAEQFF.

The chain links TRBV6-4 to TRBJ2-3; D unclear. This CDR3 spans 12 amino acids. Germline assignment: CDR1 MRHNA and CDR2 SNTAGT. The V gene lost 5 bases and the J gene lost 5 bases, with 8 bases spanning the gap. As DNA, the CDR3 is TGTGCCAGCAGTTCGGGTGGAGATACGCAGTATTTT. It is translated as CASSSGGDTQYF.

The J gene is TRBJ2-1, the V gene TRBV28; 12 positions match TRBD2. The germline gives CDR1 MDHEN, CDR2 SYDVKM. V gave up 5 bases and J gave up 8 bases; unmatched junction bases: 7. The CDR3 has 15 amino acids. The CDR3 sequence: CASSVTSGRFYEQFF. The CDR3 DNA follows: TGTGCCAGCAGTGTCACTAGCGGGAGGTTCTATGAGCAGTTCTTC.

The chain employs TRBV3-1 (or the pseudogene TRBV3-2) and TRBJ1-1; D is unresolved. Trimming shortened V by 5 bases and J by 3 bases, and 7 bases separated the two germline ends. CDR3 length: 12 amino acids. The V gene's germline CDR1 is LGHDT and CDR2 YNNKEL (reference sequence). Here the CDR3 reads CASSSRYTEAFF. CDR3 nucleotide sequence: TGTGCCAGCAGCTCCAGATACACTGAAGCTTTCTTT.

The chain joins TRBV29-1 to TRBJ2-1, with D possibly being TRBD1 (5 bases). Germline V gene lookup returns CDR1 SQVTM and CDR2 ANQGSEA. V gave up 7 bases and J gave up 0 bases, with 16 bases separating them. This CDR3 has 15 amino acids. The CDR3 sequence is CSGQTAPSSYNEQFF. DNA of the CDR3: TGCAGCGGTCAGACAGCGCCTAGCTCCTACAATGAGCAGTTCTTC.

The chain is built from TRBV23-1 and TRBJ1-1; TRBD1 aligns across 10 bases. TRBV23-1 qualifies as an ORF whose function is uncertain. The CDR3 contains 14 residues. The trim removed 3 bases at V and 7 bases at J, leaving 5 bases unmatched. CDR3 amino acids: CASSQWGTGVEAFF. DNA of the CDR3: TGCGCCAGCAGTCAGTGGGGGACAGGGGTTGAAGCTTTCTTT.

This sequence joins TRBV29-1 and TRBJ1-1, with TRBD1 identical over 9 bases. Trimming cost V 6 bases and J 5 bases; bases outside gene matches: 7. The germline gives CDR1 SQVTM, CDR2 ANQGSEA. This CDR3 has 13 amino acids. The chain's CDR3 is CSVRDRADTEAFF. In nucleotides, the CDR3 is TGCAGCGTCCGGGACAGGGCGGATACTGAAGCTTTCTTT.

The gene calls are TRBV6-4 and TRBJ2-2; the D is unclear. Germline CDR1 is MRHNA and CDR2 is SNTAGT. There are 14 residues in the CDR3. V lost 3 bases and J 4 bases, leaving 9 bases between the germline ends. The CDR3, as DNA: TGTGCCAGCAGTGAGCGCACCTTCACCGGGGAGCTGTTTTTT. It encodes CASSERTFTGELFF.

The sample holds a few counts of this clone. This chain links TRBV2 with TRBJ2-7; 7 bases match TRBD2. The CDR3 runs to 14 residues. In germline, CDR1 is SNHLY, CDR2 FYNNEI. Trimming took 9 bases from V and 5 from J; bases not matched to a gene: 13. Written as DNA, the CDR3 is TGTGCCAGATCGGGAGGACGCAAGACGGACGAGCAGTACTTC. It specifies CARSGGRKTDEQYF.

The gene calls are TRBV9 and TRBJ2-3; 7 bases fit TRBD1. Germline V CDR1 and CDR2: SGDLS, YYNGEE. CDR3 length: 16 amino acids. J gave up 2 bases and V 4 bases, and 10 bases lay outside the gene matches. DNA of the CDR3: TGTGCCAGCAGCTCCCTGGGGACAGCCAACACAGATACGCAGTATTTT. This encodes CASSSLGTANTDTQYF.

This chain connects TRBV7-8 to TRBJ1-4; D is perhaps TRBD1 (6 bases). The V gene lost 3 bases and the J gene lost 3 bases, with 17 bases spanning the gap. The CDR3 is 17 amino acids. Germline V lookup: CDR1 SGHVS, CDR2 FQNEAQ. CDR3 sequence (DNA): TGTGCCAGCAGCTTGGGGACCGCGGGGGCTCCTAATGAAAAACTGTTTTTT. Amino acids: CASSLGTAGAPNEKLFF.

The CDR3 protein is CAISGGETQYF. The CDR3 DNA reads TGTGCCATCAGTGGGGGCGAGACCCAGTACTTC. The V gene is TRBV10-3, the J gene TRBJ2-5, with D perhaps matching TRBD1 (5 bases). V shed 4 bases and J shed 5 bases, with 5 bases lying between them. The V gene's germline CDR1 is ENHRY and CDR2 SYGVKD. CDR3 length equals 11 residues.

The CDR3 DNA reads as TGTGCCAGTAGTATAGGTCAGGGGAACACTGAAGCTTTCTTT. Its translation: CASSIGQGNTEAFF. The chain recombines TRBV19 with TRBJ1-1; perhaps TRBD1 as D (5 bases). In germline, CDR1 is LNHDA, CDR2 SQIVND (reference sequence). The V and J ends lost 1 base and 1 base respectively, with 7 bases between them. The CDR3 totals 14 residues.

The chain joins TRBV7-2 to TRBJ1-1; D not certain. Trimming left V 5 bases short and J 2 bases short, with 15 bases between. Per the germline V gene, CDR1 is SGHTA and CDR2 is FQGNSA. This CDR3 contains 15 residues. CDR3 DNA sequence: TGTGCCAGCAGCCGTATCGAGGTGTCAAACACTGAAGCTTTCTTT. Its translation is CASSRIEVSNTEAFF.

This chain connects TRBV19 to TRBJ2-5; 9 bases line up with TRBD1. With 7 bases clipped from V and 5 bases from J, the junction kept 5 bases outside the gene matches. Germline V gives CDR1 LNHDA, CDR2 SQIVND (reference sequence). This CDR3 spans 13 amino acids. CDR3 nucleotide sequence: TGTGCCAGTACCCAACAGGGGGCCGAGACCCAGTACTTC. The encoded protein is CASTQQGAETQYF.

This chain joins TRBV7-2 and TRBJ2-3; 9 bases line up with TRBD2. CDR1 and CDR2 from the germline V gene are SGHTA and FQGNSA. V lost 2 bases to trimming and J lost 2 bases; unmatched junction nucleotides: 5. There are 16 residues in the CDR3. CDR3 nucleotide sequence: TGTGCCAGCAGCTTAAGGCGGGGGGGAATCACAGATACGCAGTATTTT. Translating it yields CASSLRRGGITDTQYF.

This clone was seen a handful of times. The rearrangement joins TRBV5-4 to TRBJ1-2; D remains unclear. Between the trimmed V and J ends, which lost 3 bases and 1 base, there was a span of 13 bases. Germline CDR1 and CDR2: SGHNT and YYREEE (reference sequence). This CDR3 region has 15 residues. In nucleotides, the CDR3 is TGTGCCAGCAGCTCTGAGGAAATCTTTAACTATGGCTACACCTTC. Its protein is CASSSEEIFNYGYTF.

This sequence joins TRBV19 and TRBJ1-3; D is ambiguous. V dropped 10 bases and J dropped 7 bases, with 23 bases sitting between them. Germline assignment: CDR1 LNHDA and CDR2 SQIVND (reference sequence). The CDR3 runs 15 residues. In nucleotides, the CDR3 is TGTGCCACCACGACCTTGGGAGGGAAGGCCAACACCATATATTTT. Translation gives CATTTLGGKANTIYF.

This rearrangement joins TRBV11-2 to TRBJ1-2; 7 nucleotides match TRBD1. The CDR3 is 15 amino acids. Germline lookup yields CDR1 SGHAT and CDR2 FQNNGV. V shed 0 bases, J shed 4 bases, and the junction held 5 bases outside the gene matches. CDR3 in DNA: TGTGCCAGCAGCTTAGATGGGGCAGGGGGCTATGGCTACACCTTC. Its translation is CASSLDGAGGYGYTF.